Reported below is one T cell receptor beta chain. It has no known antigen specificity. The sample holds no much larger clone one base away, and base qualities are not on file. These data originate in a study of CD8+CD57+ T cells in acquired aplastic anemia (dated 2018 in TCRdb). A note on the overall study: A mean of roughly 3.2 ug of DNA, ranging from roughly 0.2 to 27.4 ug, was extracted from sorted CD4+ and CD8+ cells. For healthy donor samples, the average read count was around 10 million for CD4+ cells and 11 million to 14 million for CD8+ cells.

In this study, sorted CD4+ and CD8+ T cells from the blood of healthy subjects and of severe aplastic anemia patients had their TCR repertoires deep-sequenced. Ficoll-Paque density gradient centrifugation was used to isolate peripheral blood mononuclear cells. Before DNA was extracted, CD4+ and CD8+ T cells were sorted using either FACS or magnetic beads. The cysteine opens and the phenylalanine closes a CDR3 of 14 amino acids. Only the CDR3 region is kept as DNA, spanning 42 bases read in frame from base 1. As encoded in the germline V gene (reference sequence), CDR1 is DFQATT while CDR2 is SNEGSKA. V is reduced by 6 bases and J by 5 bases, leaving a spacing of 18 bases between them. Results and caveats for the whole study, not just this receptor: Although roughly 29 CD8+ CDR3 sequences were shared by patients and controls, these sequences appeared highly expressed in patients and within the immunodominant clones of patients. Patients and healthy controls showed no significant difference in CD8+ Simpson's diversity (P=0.060).

Genomic DNA served as template for TCR beta VDJ combination and CDR3 sequence profiling. An Illumina HiSeq 2000 was the platform used for TCR repertoire sequencing. In the source study's methods: TRBV/TRBJ rearrangement plots, CDR3 size and DJ length profiles, and Simpson's diversity index were used to evaluate the repertoires. The most abundant DNA sequence in the deep sequencing data was taken as the immunodominant clone. CDR3 amino acid sequences were checked for sharing between subjects and were compared against published repertoires and the VDJdb database. The public reads were run again by TCRdb, first through fastp at Q25 and then through MiXCR, and only productive beta chains were kept. Every CDR3 protein is listed once, alongside the most common genes and DNA of its rows. TCRdb, rather than the study authors, made the V and J calls. This sample has about 130,000 distinct CDR3 sequences in its table, and 48% of those were observed once. Roughly 2.7% of the sample belongs to the ten largest clones.

The receptor comes from a human donor in good health, serving as a control. The rearranged segments are TRBV20-1 and TRBJ2-3; tentative D gene TRBD2, with 6 bases matching. The sequencing sample was made of sorted CD4+, CD8+, or CD8+CD57+ T cells (not recorded which) from PBMCs. The DNA reads TGCAGTGCGCGGGGCCAGGGAGTGATAGATACGCAGTATTTT. It is translated as CSARGQGVIDTQYF.